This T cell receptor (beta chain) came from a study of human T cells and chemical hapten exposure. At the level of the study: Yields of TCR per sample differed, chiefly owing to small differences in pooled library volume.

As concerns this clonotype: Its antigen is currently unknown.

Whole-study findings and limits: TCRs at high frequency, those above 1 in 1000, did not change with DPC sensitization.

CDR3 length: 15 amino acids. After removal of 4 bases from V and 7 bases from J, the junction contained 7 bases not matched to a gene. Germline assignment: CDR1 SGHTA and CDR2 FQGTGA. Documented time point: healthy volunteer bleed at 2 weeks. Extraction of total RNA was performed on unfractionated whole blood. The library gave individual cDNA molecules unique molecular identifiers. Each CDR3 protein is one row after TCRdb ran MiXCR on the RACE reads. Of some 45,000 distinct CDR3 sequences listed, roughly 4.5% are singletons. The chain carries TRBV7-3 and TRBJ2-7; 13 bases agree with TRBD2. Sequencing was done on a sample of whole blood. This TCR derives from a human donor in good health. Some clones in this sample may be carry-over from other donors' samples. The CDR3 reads CASSSRTSGSPEQYF. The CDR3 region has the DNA TGTGCCAGCAGCTCCCGGACTAGCGGGAGCCCGGAGCAGTACTTC.